These 22 T cell receptor beta chains originate from one sample sequenced in a study of early T cells in non-severe SARS-CoV-2 infection. From the 5' RACE reads, TCRdb called clonotypes with MiXCR, one entry per CDR3 protein. Among 27,000 or so distinct CDR3 sequences listed, about 2.9% were seen once. Sequencing used whole blood. These receptors all stem from an adult who was a healthcare worker with PCR-confirmed SARS-CoV-2 infection or an uninfected control (not recorded which).

This clonotype was found many times. The chain joins TRBV10-3 to TRBJ2-3; D perhaps matches TRBD2 (6 bases). This CDR3 is 15 amino acids long. The germline V gene encodes CDR1 ENHRY and CDR2 SYGVKD. V was clipped by 6 bases and J by 2 bases, with 15 bases between them. CDR3 protein: CAIRKGGRNTDTQYF. The CDR3 nucleotides read TGTGCCATCAGAAAAGGAGGGAGGAACACAGATACGCAGTATTTT.

This clonotype was seen more than once but under ten times. The CDR3 sequence is CASGSPGGKGEKLFF. CDR3 in DNA: TGTGCCAGCGGTTCTCCAGGGGGTAAGGGTGAAAAACTGTTTTTT. This chain links TRBV12-3 or TRBV12-4 with TRBJ1-4; TRBD1 matches 7 bases. Germline trimming cut 8 bases from V and 7 bases from J; bases unmatched to any gene: 13. The CDR3 contains 15 residues.

This clonotype was detected ten times or more. The chain links TRBV2 to TRBJ1-1; TRBD1 is a possible D gene (6 bases). With 5 bases removed from V and 0 bases from J, the gap between germline ends came to 13 bases. The CDR3 sequence is 15 residues long. CDR1 SNHLY and CDR2 FYNNEI come from the germline V gene. For the CDR3, the DNA is TGTGCCAGCAGTTACGGACAGCGCATGAACACTGAAGCTTTCTTT. Translated: CASSYGQRMNTEAFF. Full variable domain (rest looked up from reference TRBV2 and TRBJ1-1): EPEVTQTPSHQVTQMGQEVILRCVPISNHLYFYWYRQILGQKVEFLVSFYNNEISEKSEIFDDQFSVERPDGSNFTLKIRSTKLEDSAMYFCASSYGQRMNTEAFFGQGTRLTVV.

In this sample, this clonotype turned up many times. The chain couples TRBV7-9 to TRBJ1-1; no clear D gene. The germline gives CDR1 SEHNR, CDR2 FQNEAQ (reference sequence). The CDR3 has 16 residues. The V and J ends lost 6 bases and 3 bases respectively, with 20 bases between them. The CDR3 loop reads CASSPPGRFPDTEAFF. The CDR3, as DNA: TGTGCCAGCAGTCCTCCCGGGAGGTTTCCGGACACTGAAGCTTTCTTT.

This clonotype was detected many times. The V gene is TRBV4-1, the J gene TRBJ2-2; D gene ambiguous. With 0 bases removed from V and 1 base from J, the gap between germline ends came to 6 bases. Germline CDR1 is MGHRA and CDR2 is YSYEKL. The CDR3 is 15 amino acids. The CDR3 here is CASSQDWGNTGELFF. The CDR3 DNA reads as TGCGCCAGCAGCCAAGATTGGGGGAACACCGGGGAGCTGTTTTTT.

This clonotype was found many times. The rearrangement uses TRBV9 and TRBJ1-3; 7 bases fit TRBD1. The CDR3 spans 16 residues. Germline trimming cut 3 bases from V and 2 bases from J; bases unmatched to any gene: 8. Germline V gives CDR1 SGDLS, CDR2 YYNGEE. CDR3 in DNA: TGTGCCAGCAGCGCTACAGGGGACTTCCCTGGAAACACCATATATTTT. It encodes CASSATGDFPGNTIYF.

This clonotype was found many times. This chain connects TRBV5-1 to TRBJ1-4; D perhaps matches TRBD1 (6 bases). Between the trimmed V and J ends, which lost 4 bases and 11 bases, there was a span of 21 bases. Germline V CDR1 and CDR2: SGHRS, YFSETQ. The CDR3 runs 15 residues. CDR3 region: CASSEPGTLIEKLFF. CDR3 coding DNA: TGCGCCAGCAGCGAGCCCGGGACATTGATTGAGAAACTGTTTTTT.

This clonotype was seen repeatedly, ten times or more. The rearrangement links TRBV14 to TRBJ2-5; no firm D call. The CDR3 runs to 13 residues. V lost 2 bases and J lost 7, with 11 bases in between. Germline CDR1 SGHDN, CDR2 FVKESK. This chain's CDR3 is CASSQSSLGTQYF. The CDR3 DNA reads TGTGCCAGCAGCCAATCCAGTTTGGGGACCCAGTACTTC.

This clonotype was observed many times. This chain links TRBV4-1 with TRBJ2-3; TRBD1 matches at 8 bases. The germline V gene has CDR1 MGHRA and CDR2 YSYEKL. The CDR3 covers 15 residues. V trimming: 2 bases; J trimming: 4 bases; junction bases outside the gene matches: 5. CDR3 region: CASSQKQGVADTQYF. The DNA for the CDR3 is TGCGCCAGCAGCCAAAAACAGGGGGTGGCAGATACGCAGTATTTT.

This clonotype was seen ten or more times. The chain couples TRBV20-1 to TRBJ1-1; 9 bases agree with TRBD1. Germline CDR1 reads DFQATT; CDR2 reads SNEGSKA (reference sequence). The V gene end was trimmed by 6 bases and the J gene end by 6 bases; junction bases not matched to a gene: 14. CDR3 size: 15 residues. CDR3 sequence (DNA): TGCAGTGCCGTCAGAGGGACAGGGCCGGGCGCTGAAGCTTTCTTT. It is translated as CSAVRGTGPGAEAFF.

This clonotype was seen only a few times. The chain employs TRBV6-4 and TRBJ2-1; 11 positions agree with TRBD2. V shed 7 bases, J shed 7 bases, and the junction held 12 bases outside the gene matches. CDR3 length: 16 residues. Germline V CDR1 and CDR2: MRHNA, SNTAGT. The DNA for the CDR3 is TGTGCCAGCAAGGGTGATAGCGGGGGGGGTATGAATGAGCAGTTCTTC. Its translation: CASKGDSGGGMNEQFF.

This clonotype was counted many times. The chain carries TRBV20-1 and TRBJ2-3, with D perhaps TRBD1 (5 bases). CDR1 and CDR2 from the germline V gene are DFQATT and SNEGSKA (reference sequence). Trimming removed 3 bases at V and 2 bases at J, with 12 bases between. There are 14 residues in the CDR3. The chain's CDR3 is CSARGPAITDTQYF. CDR3 nucleotide sequence: TGCAGTGCTAGGGGGCCGGCCATCACAGATACGCAGTATTTT.

Within the sample, this clonotype is medium-sized (0.01 to 0.1%). The chain is built from TRBV4-1 and TRBJ1-1; D is undetermined. The germline V gene has CDR1 MGHRA and CDR2 YSYEKL. This CDR3 has 14 amino acids. The germline V and J ends were trimmed by 3 bases and 9 bases, with 17 bases remaining between them. The CDR3: CASSQRTLTGKAFF. In DNA form, the CDR3 reads TGCGCCAGCAGCCAGAGGACCCTTACGGGGAAAGCTTTCTTT.

The CDR3 nucleotides read TGCGCCAGCAGCCCCCGGGAAGGGGCTAACACAGATACGCAGTATTTT. Its protein is CASSPREGANTDTQYF. The chain recombines TRBV4-1 with TRBJ2-3, with D perhaps assigned TRBD1 or TRBD2 (5 bases each). The V end lost 4 bases, the J end lost 2 bases, and 16 bases lay between the germline ends. CDR3 length: 16 residues. Germline V CDR1 and CDR2: MGHRA, YSYEKL.

This clonotype qualifies as medium-sized. J is TRBJ2-1 and V is TRBV7-2; D is possibly TRBD1 or TRBD2 (7 bases each). Between the trimmed V and J ends, which lost 5 bases and 3 bases, there was a span of 17 bases. CDR1 is SGHTA, CDR2 FQGNSA, per germline. This CDR3 comprises 16 residues. The CDR3 DNA reads TGTGCCAGCAGCCAGGGGGGGAGTCGATTCTACAATGAGCAGTTCTTC. Protein: CASSQGGSRFYNEQFF.

This clonotype has at least ten counts. V and J are TRBV6-5 and TRBJ1-5; D is ambiguous. Per the germline V gene, CDR1 is MNHEY and CDR2 is SVGAGI. V was clipped by 5 bases and J by 1 base, with 15 bases between them. CDR3 size: 16 residues. CDR3: CASSPGRLSSNQPQHF. The DNA for the CDR3 is TGTGCCAGCAGTCCTGGACGGCTATCGAGCAATCAGCCCCAGCATTTT.

This clonotype showed up many times. The gene calls are TRBV6-4 and TRBJ2-3; 8 bases align to TRBD1. This CDR3 has 14 amino acids. The trim removed 6 bases at V and 2 bases at J, leaving 4 bases unmatched. Per the germline V gene, CDR1 is MRHNA and CDR2 is SNTAGT. CDR3 region: CASSRQGLTDTQYF. CDR3 sequence (DNA): TGTGCCAGCAGCCGACAGGGGCTCACAGATACGCAGTATTTT.

This clonotype was recorded at least ten times. This rearrangement joins TRBV6-2 or TRBV6-3 to TRBJ2-1; D might be TRBD2 (5 bases). V was clipped by 2 bases and J by 0 bases, with 20 bases between them. Germline V gives CDR1 MNHEY, CDR2 SVGEGT. The CDR3 extends over 19 amino acids. The CDR3 protein is CASSYAREVVARSYNEQFF. CDR3 nucleotides: TGTGCCAGCAGTTACGCCCGGGAAGTGGTCGCCCGCTCCTACAATGAGCAGTTCTTC.

In this sample, this clonotype turned up many times. The J gene is TRBJ1-2, the V gene TRBV4-1; TRBD1 matches 7 bases. Germline V gene data show CDR1 as MGHRA and CDR2 as YSYEKL. CDR3 length: 17 residues. V lost 2 bases and J lost 1; bases outside the gene matches: 10. CDR3 protein: CASSQPRSGQNNYGYTF. In nucleotides, the CDR3 is TGCGCCAGCAGCCAACCACGGTCGGGACAGAATAACTATGGCTACACCTTC.

This clonotype was counted ten times or more. The chain employs TRBV2 and TRBJ2-5; D gene ambiguous. The germline V gene has CDR1 SNHLY and CDR2 FYNNEI. The CDR3 is 12 amino acids. V shed 6 bases and J shed 4 bases, with 9 bases lying between them. The CDR3 DNA reads TGTGCCAGCAGCCCCCTCGGAGAGACCCAGTACTTC. This translates into CASSPLGETQYF.

This clonotype was seen at least ten times. The CDR3 is CSAGQQGRWRFNEQFF. The CDR3, as DNA: TGCAGTGCGGGACAACAGGGGCGATGGAGGTTTAATGAGCAGTTCTTC. V and J are TRBV20-1 and TRBJ2-1, with 7 bases aligning to TRBD1. Germline V gene lookup returns CDR1 DFQATT and CDR2 SNEGSKA (reference sequence). The ends lost 6 bases at V and 7 bases at J; junction bases unmatched: 18. The length of the CDR3 is 16 residues.

This clonotype was picked up many times. The rearrangement uses TRBV12-3 or TRBV12-4 and TRBJ1-3; D not certain. V dropped 6 bases and J dropped 0 bases, with 15 bases sitting between them. The CDR3 length is 16 residues. Here the CDR3 reads CASSPLRASSGNTIYF. The CDR3 nucleotides read TGTGCCAGCAGCCCCCTTCGGGCCAGCTCTGGAAACACCATATATTTT.